This record concerns one TCR beta chain sequence. Its antigen is unknown. These data are taken from a study of shared clonotypes between healthy human individuals. About the study: Participating donors consisted of a couple of women and three men aged 18 to 49. Points from the study as a whole: An effect of sequencing depth on clonotype sharing among donors was expected.

Deep was the level used in running the assay. Repertoires were generated with immunoSEQ multiplex PCR, while TCRdb's copy carries only in-frame clones and drops some. This table has a few million clones, about 92% appearing once. All the donors were Caucasian adults who lived in Nashville, Tennessee. Trimming stripped 1 base from V and 7 bases from J, with 22 bases between. The length of the CDR3 is 16 residues. Germline CDR1 is SQVTM and CDR2 is ANQGSEA. This receptor was taken from a man between 18 and 35 years old in good health. Sequencing input: naive CD4+ T cells sorted from blood. The subset: CD45RA+ positively selected. The chain employs TRBV29-1 and TRBJ1-2; a possible D gene is TRBD1 (5 bases). CDR3 in amino acids: CSVEVDSRQGRSGYTF. CDR3 nucleotides: TGCAGCGTTGAAGTAGATTCCCGGCAGGGACGTAGTGGCTACACCTTC. The complete variable domain, with remaining parts taken from reference TRBV29-1 and TRBJ1-2, reads SAVISQKPSRDICQRGTSLTIQCQVDSQVTMMFWYRQQPGQSLTLIATANQGSEATYESGFVIDKFPISRPNLTFSTLTVSNMSPEDSSIYLCSVEVDSRQGRSGYTFGSGTRLTVV.